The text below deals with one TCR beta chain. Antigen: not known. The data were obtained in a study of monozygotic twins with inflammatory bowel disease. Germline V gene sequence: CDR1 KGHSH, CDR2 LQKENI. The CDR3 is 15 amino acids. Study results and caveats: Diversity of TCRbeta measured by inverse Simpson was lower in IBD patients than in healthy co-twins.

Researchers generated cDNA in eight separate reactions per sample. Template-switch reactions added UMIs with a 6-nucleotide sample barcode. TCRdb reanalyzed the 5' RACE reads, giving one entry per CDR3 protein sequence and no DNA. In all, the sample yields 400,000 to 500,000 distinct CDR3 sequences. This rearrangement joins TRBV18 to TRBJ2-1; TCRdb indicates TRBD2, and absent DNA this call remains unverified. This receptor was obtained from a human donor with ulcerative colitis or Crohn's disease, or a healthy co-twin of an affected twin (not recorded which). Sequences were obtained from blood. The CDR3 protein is CASSPGTSGISEQFF.